Listed below are T cell receptor beta chains from one sample, sequenced in a study of blood T cells in healthy people across ages. In TCRdb, the 5' RACE reads were re-called with MiXCR into one record per CDR3 protein. The sample contains about 540,000 distinct CDR3 sequences, nearly 25% of which appear only once. These same records also appear under a second study, on T cells of mothers and their children.

What was sequenced was blood. Receptors originate from a boy younger than 18 in good health. CDR3s include the opening cysteine and the closing phenylalanine or tryptophan. Only part of the rows carry a size: once, few, many, or a class if the clone is expanded.

>TRBJ2-1|few|TRBV5-6
CASSFGVAYNEQFF
>TRBJ2-3|few|TRBV20-1
CSARGISGARTDTQYF
>TRBJ1-4|few|TRBV4-1
CASSPGTLTNEKLFF
>TRBJ2-1|-|TRBV28
CASSSQVHSYNEQFF
>TRBJ2-1|few|TRBV18
CASSPYSSKLSYNEQFF
>-|few|TRBV27
CASSPGTSGDNEQFF
>TRBJ2-7|-|TRBV3-1
CASSPSGAAKGEQYF
>TRBJ2-1|few|TRBV4-1
CASSPNTRQNLYNEQFF
>TRBJ2-5|-|TRBV7-8
CASSPRQGGETQYF
>TRBJ1-2|few|TRBV5-1
CASSRDSPFYGYTF
>-|-|TRBV28
CASSLSGTFQYF
>TRBJ2-5|few|TRBV7-6
CASSWDRETGETQYF
>TRBJ1-1|-|TRBV4-2
CASSQRTGPNTEAFF
>TRBJ2-7|-|TRBV29-1
CSVLGDSYEQYF
>TRBJ1-5|-|TRBV20-1
CSAKGQPISQPQHF
>TRBJ2-7|-|TRBV30
CAWSPRGRSYEQYF
>TRBJ1-4|-|TRBV27
CASSIRKWTGGYEKLFF
>TRBJ1-3|-|TRBV6-1
CANSEALPGNTIYF
>TRBJ1-1|few|TRBV30
CAWSVHSSGFF
>TRBJ2-7|few|TRBV6-5
CASSSDRVSYEQSF
>TRBJ2-5|-|TRBV7-2
CASSTGVWETQYF
>-|-|TRBV3-1
CASSPRGSSGGTYEQYF
>TRBJ1-2|-|TRBV18
CASSSSGERSDRLGYTF
>TRBJ2-4|few|TRBV6-5
CASSYSGTGENIQYF